This T cell receptor beta chain appears in the sequencing data of a study of blood T cell repertoires in COVID-19. About the research overall: Acute and convalescent COVID-19 samples came from the United States, Italy and Spain.

The CDR3 totals 16 residues. Germline assignment: CDR1 MGHRA and CDR2 YSYEKL. The trim removed 1 base at V and 7 bases at J, leaving 9 bases unmatched. The protocol was immunoSEQ multiplex PCR, while the TCRdb copy is restricted to in-frame clones and leaves out a portion. Of approximately 210,000 clones in the sample, around 80% were seen once. Sequencing was done on a sample of peripheral blood. J is TRBJ2-7 and V is TRBV4-1, with TRBD2 matching 11 bases. This sequence was found in a woman in her forties with acute or convalescent COVID-19. CDR3 DNA: TGCGCCAGCAGCCAAGGCAGACTAGCGGGACCGGGAGAGCAGTACTTC. Its protein is CASSQGRLAGPGEQYF.